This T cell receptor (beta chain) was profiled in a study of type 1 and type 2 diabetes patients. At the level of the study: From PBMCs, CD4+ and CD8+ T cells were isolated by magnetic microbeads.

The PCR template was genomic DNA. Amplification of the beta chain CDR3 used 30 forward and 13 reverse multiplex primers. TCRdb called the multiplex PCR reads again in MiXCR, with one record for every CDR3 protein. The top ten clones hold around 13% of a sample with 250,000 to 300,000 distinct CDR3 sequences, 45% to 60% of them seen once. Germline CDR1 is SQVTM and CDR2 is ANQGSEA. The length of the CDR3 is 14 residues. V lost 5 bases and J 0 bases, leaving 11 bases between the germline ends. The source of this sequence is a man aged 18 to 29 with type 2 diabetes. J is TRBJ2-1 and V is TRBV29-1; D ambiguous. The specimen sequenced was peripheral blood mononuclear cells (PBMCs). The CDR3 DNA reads TGCAGCGTTAGCGTGATTAGCTCCTACAATGAGCAGTTCTTC. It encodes CSVSVISSYNEQFF.